This is a list of T cell receptor beta chains from one sample in a study of cytomegalovirus exposure and HLA in healthy donors. The table came from immunoSEQ multiplex PCR; TCRdb's copy has only in-frame clones and leaves some out. The top ten hold around 1% of the sample, which has 150,000 to 200,000 clones, about three quarters seen once. Specimen: PBMCs. These receptors all come from a woman in her fifties or sixties in good health and CMV-seropositive. CDR3s include the opening cysteine and the closing phenylalanine or tryptophan. A D gene is named only where the DNA matches it firmly. The size field is filled for only some rows; it gives once, few, many or a size class.

TRBV7-2,TRBD1,NA,TRBJ1-2,TGTGCCAGCAGCTTAGGGGGACAGTACTATGGCTACACCTTC,CASSLGGQYYGYTF
TRBV7-2,NA,NA,TRBJ2-2,TGTGCCAGCAGCTTAGCCGGTTACACCGGGGAGCTGTTTTTT,CASSLAGYTGELFF
TRBV28,TRBD1,few,TRBJ2-7,TGTGCCAGCAGACCCACGCTAGGGGGCGGAACCTACGAGCAGTACTTC,CASRPTLGGGTYEQYF
TRBV7-8,NA,NA,TRBJ2-5,TGTGCCAGCAGCTTCAGGGTGGGTTACGAGACCCAGTACTTC,CASSFRVGYETQYF
TRBV7-9,NA,NA,TRBJ1-2,TGTGCCAGCAGCTTAGTCGGTTCTAACTATGGCTACACCTTC,CASSLVGSNYGYTF
TRBV6-4,NA,few,TRBJ1-1,TGTGCCAGCAGTGACTCTACGGACACTGAAGCTTTCTTT,CASSDSTDTEAFF
TRBV6-1,NA,once,TRBJ2-7,TGTGCCAGCAGTGAACAGGTCAGAGCTTACGAGCAGTACTTC,CASSEQVRAYEQYF
TRBV9,NA,once,TRBJ2-7,TGTGCCAGCAGCGTAGACCCGGCGGACTCGTACGAGCAGTACTTC,CASSVDPADSYEQYF
TRBV10-3,TRBD1,NA,TRBJ1-4,TGTGCATCCGGGACAGGGGAAGAAAAACTGTTTTTT,CASGTGEEKLFF
TRBV5-1,NA,NA,TRBJ2-2,TGCGCCAGCAGCTTGGGGACTTACACCGGGGAGCTGTTTTTT,CASSLGTYTGELFF
TRBV27,NA,NA,TRBJ2-7,TGTGCCAGCAGTCCGGGTTTGGCGGGCGGATCCTCCTACGAGCAGTACTTC,CASSPGLAGGSSYEQYF
TRBV7-2,NA,few,TRBJ1-5,TGTGCCAGCAGCTTTCAGGGCAGGACCAATCAGCCCCAGCATTTT,CASSFQGRTNQPQHF
TRBV7-9,NA,NA,TRBJ1-2,TGTGCCAGCAGCTTATTACAGGGTAGGGGTGGCTACACCTTC,CASSLLQGRGGYTF
TRBV2,TRBD2,NA,TRBJ2-3,TGTGCCAGCAGTGGACTAGCCACAGATACGCAGTATTTT,CASSGLATDTQYF
TRBV18,NA,NA,TRBJ2-2,TGTGCCAGCTCACGGGAGTCGCCGGCCAACACCGGGGAGCTGTTTTTT,CASSRESPANTGELFF
TRBV4-1,NA,NA,TRBJ1-2,TGCGCCAGCAGCCGGGGATTGACCGGACAGACGACCTATGGCTACACCTTC,CASSRGLTGQTTYGYTF
TRBV28,NA,NA,TRBJ1-2,TGTGCCATACGGGGTATCTCTGCCTATGGCTACACCTTC,CAIRGISAYGYTF
TRBV6-5,NA,NA,TRBJ1-2,TGTGCCAGCAGACCTTCGGGGAACTATGGCTACACCTTC,CASRPSGNYGYTF
TRBV21-1,NA,NA,TRBJ2-7,TGTGCCAGCAGCAAAGCGCTCGAGACAGGGGGACCCTACGAGCAGTACTTC,CASSKALETGGPYEQYF
TRBV5-1,TRBD1,NA,TRBJ2-5,TGCGCCAGCAGCGGTACCCAGGGGACAGGGACCCAGTACTTC,CASSGTQGTGTQYF
TRBV28,TRBD1,NA,TRBJ1-1,TGTGCCAGCAGCACCGGACAGGGTTGGTGGGAAGCTTTCTTT,CASSTGQGWWEAFF
TRBV7-9,TRBD1,NA,TRBJ2-2,TGTGCCAGCAGCTTATGGGCGAGCAGGGGGTCAACCGGGGAGCTGTTTTTT,CASSLWASRGSTGELFF
TRBV25-1,TRBD1,NA,TRBJ1-2,TGTGCCAGCAGTGAGCAGGGGGCCCTAGCTAACTATGGCTACACCTTC,CASSEQGALANYGYTF
TRBV4-1,NA,NA,TRBJ1-1,TGCGCCAGCAGCCAAGAAGCGCAGGGGAGGGCTGAAGCTTTCTTT,CASSQEAQGRAEAFF
TRBV2,NA,NA,TRBJ1-2,TGTGCCGGCGAGACAGCTAACTATGGCTACACCTTC,CAGETANYGYTF
TRBV7-3,NA,NA,TRBJ1-3,TGTGCCAGCAGCTTTGACATGGGAAACACCATATATTTT,CASSFDMGNTIYF
TRBV6-5,NA,few,TRBJ1-1,TGTGCCAGCAGTTACTCAAGGGGGACTGAAGCTTTCTTT,CASSYSRGTEAFF
TRBV5-1,NA,few,TRBJ2-7,TGCGCCAGCAGCTTGGAGGGGACAACCTACGAGCAGTACTTC,CASSLEGTTYEQYF
TRBV6-5,TRBD2,NA,TRBJ2-7,TGTGCCAGCAGTTACTTATCCGGGACTAGCGCTTACGAGCAGTACTTC,CASSYLSGTSAYEQYF
TRBV9,TRBD1,few,TRBJ2-7,TGTGCCAGCAGCGTAGGACAGGGGGCCTACGAGCAGTACTTC,CASSVGQGAYEQYF
TRBV7-2,TRBD2,few,TRBJ2-7,TGTGCCAGCAGCCTGGGACTAGCGAGAGAGCAGTACTTC,CASSLGLAREQYF
TRBV5-1,NA,once,TRBJ1-1,TGCGCCAGCAGCTTGGTGTCAGGGAGGACCACTGAAGCTTTCTTT,CASSLVSGRTTEAFF
TRBV7-2,NA,NA,TRBJ1-1,TGTGCCAGCACCGATTGGAGTTTGTTGAACACTGAAGCTTTCTTT,CASTDWSLLNTEAFF
TRBV19,TRBD1,once,TRBJ1-5,TGTGCCAGTAGTATCCTTAACAGGGGGCGGCAGCCCCAGCATTTT,CASSILNRGRQPQHF
TRBV9,NA,few,TRBJ2-3,TGTGCCAGCGGTTCCCGGGGGAGAGATACGCAGTATTTT,CASGSRGRDTQYF
TRBV11-2,NA,NA,TRBJ2-1,TGTGCCAGCAGCTCCAGGACGGACACCCCGCAGTTCTTC,CASSSRTDTPQFF
TRBV16,NA,NA,TRBJ2-5,TGTGCCAGCAGCCAATCGTCACCCCCTCGGGCCCAGTACTTC,CASSQSSPPRAQYF
TRBV7-8,TRBD2,few,TRBJ2-1,TGTGCCAGCAGCTTACAAGCGGGAGGCTTCTACAATGAGCAGTTCTTC,CASSLQAGGFYNEQFF
TRBV18,NA,NA,TRBJ1-2,TGTGCCAGCTCACCACCCTCAGGCGGGGGCTACACCTTC,CASSPPSGGGYTF
TRBV28,TRBD1,few,TRBJ2-7,TGTGCCAGCAGTTTAGGGACAGGGTACGAGCAGTACTTC,CASSLGTGYEQYF
TRBV6-1,TRBD1,NA,TRBJ2-7,TGTGCCAGCAGTGGAACACAGGGGTACGAGCAGTACTTC,CASSGTQGYEQYF
TRBV15,NA,NA,TRBJ2-3,TGTGCCACCAGCCCGAGCGGTTGGGTTTCGCAAGATACGCAGTATTTT,CATSPSGWVSQDTQYF
TRBV5-1,NA,NA,TRBJ2-2,TGCGCCAGCGGCCCCCGGGGGTTGGACACCGGGGAGCTGTTTTTT,CASGPRGLDTGELFF
TRBV27,TRBD2,NA,TRBJ2-2,TGTGCCAGCAGGCGGGGGGCCCTTTACACCGGGGAGCTGTTTTTT,CASRRGALYTGELFF
TRBV2,NA,NA,TRBJ1-5,TGTGCCAGCAGTGAATCAGGGCAGGGCACCCAGCATTTT,CASSESGQGTQHF
TRBV7-2,NA,few,TRBJ2-3,TGTGCCAGCAGCCCCCAGGCAGATACGCAGTATTTT,CASSPQADTQYF
TRBV2,TRBD1,NA,TRBJ2-7,TGTGCCAGCAGTGAGGTTCAGGGGGCCTACGAGCAGTACTTC,CASSEVQGAYEQYF
TRBV28,NA,few,TRBJ1-3,TGTGCCAGCAGTTCAGAGAGACAGGGAAACACCATATATTTT,CASSSERQGNTIYF
TRBV5-6,TRBD1,few,TRBJ1-4,TGTGCCAGCAGCATCGGGACAGGGACTGAAAAACTGTTTTTT,CASSIGTGTEKLFF
TRBV6-5,TRBD1,NA,TRBJ1-2,TGTGCCAGCACCTCCCCGGCCAGGGGGAACTATGGCTACACCTTC,CASTSPARGNYGYTF
TRBV6-5,NA,NA,TRBJ2-7,TGTGCCAGCAGTTACCTTCCGGGGTTAGCCTACGAGCAGTACTTC,CASSYLPGLAYEQYF
TRBV29-1,TRBD2,NA,TRBJ2-3,TGCAGCGTTCTGGGATTAGCGGGGGTGACCCCTGACACAGATACGCAGTATTTT,CSVLGLAGVTPDTDTQYF
TRBV7-8,NA,NA,TRBJ2-1,TGTGCCAGCAGCTTAGGTTACAGGGCTGGAAAATACAATGAGCAGTTCTTC,CASSLGYRAGKYNEQFF
TRBV2,NA,few,TRBJ2-2,TGTGCCAGCAAACTCAGGACAGTTTTCGGGGAGCTGTTTTTT,CASKLRTVFGELFF